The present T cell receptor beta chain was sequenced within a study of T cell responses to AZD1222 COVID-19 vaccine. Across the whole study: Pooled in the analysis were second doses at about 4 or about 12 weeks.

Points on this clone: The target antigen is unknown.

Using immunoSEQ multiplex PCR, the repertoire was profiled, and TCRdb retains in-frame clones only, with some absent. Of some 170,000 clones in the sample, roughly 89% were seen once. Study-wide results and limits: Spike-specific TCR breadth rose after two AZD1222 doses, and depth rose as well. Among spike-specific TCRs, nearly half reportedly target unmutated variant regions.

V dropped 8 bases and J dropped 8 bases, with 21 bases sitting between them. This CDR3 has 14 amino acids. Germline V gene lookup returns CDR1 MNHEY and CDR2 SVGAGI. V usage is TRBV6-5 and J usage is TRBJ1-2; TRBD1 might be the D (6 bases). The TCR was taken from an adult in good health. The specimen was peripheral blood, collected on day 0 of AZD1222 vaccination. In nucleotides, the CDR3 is TGTGCCAGCGGAAAGGAGGGGGGTATGGACGGCTACACCTTC. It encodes CASGKEGGMDGYTF.